The clone carrying this T cell receptor beta chain showed up just a few times. Its antigen is unknown. The data originate from a study of T cell repertoires and HLA-DP antigens. Turning to the study itself: In vitro CD4+ alloreactivity was against HeLa-presented HLA-DP. Alloantigens: one with one groove difference and one with approximately ten differences versus self. Study results and caveats: No separate analysis of naive versus memory CD4+ cells was done.

CDR3 length: 14 amino acids. V lost 1 base, J lost 5 bases, and 12 bases lay in between. Germline-derived CDR1 and CDR2 are SGDLS and YYNGEE. The data were produced by immunoSEQ multiplex PCR, yet TCRdb's version contains in-frame clones alone and is incomplete. The sample lists about 120,000 clones, 90% to 95% occurring once. The rearrangement uses TRBV9 and TRBJ2-5; no definite D call. This clonotype originated in a woman between 18 and 29 years old in good health and CMV-seronegative. Sequencing was carried out using CD4+ T cells from PBMCs. The CDR3 sequence is CASSVSPSRETQYF. The CDR3 region has the DNA TGTGCCAGCAGCGTATCGCCGTCACGGGAGACCCAGTACTTC.